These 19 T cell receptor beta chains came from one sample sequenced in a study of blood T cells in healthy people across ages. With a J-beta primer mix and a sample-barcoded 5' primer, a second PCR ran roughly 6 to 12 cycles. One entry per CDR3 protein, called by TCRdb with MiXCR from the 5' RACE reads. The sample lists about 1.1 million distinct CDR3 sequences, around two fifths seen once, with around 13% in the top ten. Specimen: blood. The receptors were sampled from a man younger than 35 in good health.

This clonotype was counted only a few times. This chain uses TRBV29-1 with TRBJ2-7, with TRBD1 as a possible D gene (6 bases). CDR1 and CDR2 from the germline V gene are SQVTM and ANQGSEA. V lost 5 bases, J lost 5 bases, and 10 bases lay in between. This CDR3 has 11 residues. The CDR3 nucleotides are TGCAGCGTTCCCAGGGGACACGAGCAGTACTTC. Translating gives CSVPRGHEQYF.

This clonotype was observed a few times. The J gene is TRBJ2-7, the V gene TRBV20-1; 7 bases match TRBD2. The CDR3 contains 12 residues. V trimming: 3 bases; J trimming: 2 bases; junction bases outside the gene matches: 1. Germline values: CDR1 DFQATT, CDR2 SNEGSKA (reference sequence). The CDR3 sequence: CSASGGTYEQYF. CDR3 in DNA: TGCAGTGCTAGCGGGGGGACCTACGAGCAGTACTTC.

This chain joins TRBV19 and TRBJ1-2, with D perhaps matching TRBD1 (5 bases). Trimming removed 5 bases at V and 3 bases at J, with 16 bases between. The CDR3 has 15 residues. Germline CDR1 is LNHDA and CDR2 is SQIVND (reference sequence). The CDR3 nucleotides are TGTGCCAGTAGTTCCACCATCGGGACGGACTATGGCTACACCTTC. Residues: CASSSTIGTDYGYTF.

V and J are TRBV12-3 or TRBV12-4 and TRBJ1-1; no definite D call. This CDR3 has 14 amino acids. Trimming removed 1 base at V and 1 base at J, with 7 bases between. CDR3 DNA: TGTGCCAGCAGTTTAGAGACACCGAACACTGAAGCTTTCTTT. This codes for CASSLETPNTEAFF.

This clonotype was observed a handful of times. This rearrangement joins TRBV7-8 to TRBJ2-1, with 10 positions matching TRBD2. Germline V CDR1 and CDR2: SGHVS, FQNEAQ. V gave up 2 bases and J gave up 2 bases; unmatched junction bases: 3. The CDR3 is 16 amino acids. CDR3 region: CASSLTSGATYNEQFF. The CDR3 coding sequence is TGTGCCAGCAGCTTAACTAGCGGGGCAACCTACAATGAGCAGTTCTTC.

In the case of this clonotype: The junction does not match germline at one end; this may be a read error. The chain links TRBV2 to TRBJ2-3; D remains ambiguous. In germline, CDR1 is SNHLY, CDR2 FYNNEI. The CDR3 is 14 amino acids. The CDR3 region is CTSLRSAPTDTQYF. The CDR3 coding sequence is TGTACCAGCCTTAGGTCTGCCCCCACAGATACGCAGTATTTT.

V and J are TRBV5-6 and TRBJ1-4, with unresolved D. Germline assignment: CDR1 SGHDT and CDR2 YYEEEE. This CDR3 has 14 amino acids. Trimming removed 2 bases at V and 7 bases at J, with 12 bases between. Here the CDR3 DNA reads TGTGCCAGCAGCTTAAGTGGGAATGGTGAAAAACTGTTTTTT. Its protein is CASSLSGNGEKLFF.

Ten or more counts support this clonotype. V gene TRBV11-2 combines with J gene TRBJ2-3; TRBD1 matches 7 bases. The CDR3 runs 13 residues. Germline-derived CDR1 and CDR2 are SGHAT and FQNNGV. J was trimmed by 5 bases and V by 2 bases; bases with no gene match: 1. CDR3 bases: TGTGCCAGCAGCTTACAGGGGGAAGATACGCAGTATTTT. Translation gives CASSLQGEDTQYF. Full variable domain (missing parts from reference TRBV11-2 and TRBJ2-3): EAGVAQSPRYKIIEKRQSVAFWCNPISGHATLYWYQQILGQGPKLLIQFQNNGVVDDSQLPKDRFSAERLKGVDSTLKIQPAKLEDSAVYLCASSLQGEDTQYFGPGTRLTVL.

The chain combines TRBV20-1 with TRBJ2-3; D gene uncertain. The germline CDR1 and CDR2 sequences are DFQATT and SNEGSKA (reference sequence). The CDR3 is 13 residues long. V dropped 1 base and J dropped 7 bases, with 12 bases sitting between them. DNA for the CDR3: TGCAGTGCTAGAGCGGGTACTCAAAATACGCAGTATTTT. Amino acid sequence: CSARAGTQNTQYF.

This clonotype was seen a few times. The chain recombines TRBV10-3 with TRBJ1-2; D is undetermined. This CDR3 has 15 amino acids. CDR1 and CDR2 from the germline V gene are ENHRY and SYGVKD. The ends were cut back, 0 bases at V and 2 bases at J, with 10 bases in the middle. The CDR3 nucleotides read TGTGCCATCAGTGAGTCTGGGCACGAAAACTATGGCTACACCTTC. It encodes CAISESGHENYGYTF.

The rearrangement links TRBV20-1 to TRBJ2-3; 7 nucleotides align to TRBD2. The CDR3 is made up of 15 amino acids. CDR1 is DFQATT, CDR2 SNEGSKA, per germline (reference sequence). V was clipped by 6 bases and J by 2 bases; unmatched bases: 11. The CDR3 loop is CSANTPGGNTDTQYF. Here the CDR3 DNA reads TGCAGTGCCAACACACCCGGGGGGAACACAGATACGCAGTATTTT.

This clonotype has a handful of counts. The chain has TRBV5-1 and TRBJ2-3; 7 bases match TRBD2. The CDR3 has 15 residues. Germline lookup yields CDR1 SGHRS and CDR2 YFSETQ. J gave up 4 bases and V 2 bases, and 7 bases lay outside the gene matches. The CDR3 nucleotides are TGCGCCAGCAGCTTTACTAGCGATCGGCCAGATACGCAGTATTTT. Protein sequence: CASSFTSDRPDTQYF.

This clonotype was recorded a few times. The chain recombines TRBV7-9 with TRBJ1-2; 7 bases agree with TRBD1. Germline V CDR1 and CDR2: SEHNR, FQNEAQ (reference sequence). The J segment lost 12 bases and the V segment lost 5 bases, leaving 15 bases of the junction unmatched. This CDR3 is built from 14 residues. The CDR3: CASSRVSGTETHTF. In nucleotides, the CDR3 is TGTGCCAGCAGCCGAGTCTCCGGGACAGAGACGCACACCTTC.

CDR3 amino acids: CASSLDGGRSTDTQYF. The CDR3 DNA reads TGTGCCAGCAGCCTCGACGGGGGTCGGTCCACAGATACGCAGTATTTT. V and J are TRBV5-4 and TRBJ2-3, with D possibly TRBD2 on 6 matching bases. The length of the CDR3 is 16 residues. Germline lookup yields CDR1 SGHNT and CDR2 YYREEE (reference sequence). V lost 4 bases and J 2 bases, leaving 17 bases between the germline ends.

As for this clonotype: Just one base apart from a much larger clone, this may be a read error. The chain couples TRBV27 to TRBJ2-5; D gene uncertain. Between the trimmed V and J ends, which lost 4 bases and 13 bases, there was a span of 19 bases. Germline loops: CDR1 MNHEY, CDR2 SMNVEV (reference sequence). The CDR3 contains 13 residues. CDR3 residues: CASSSPDAPRMYF. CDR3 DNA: TGTGCCAGCAGTTCGCCGGATGCCCCAAGAATGTACTTC.

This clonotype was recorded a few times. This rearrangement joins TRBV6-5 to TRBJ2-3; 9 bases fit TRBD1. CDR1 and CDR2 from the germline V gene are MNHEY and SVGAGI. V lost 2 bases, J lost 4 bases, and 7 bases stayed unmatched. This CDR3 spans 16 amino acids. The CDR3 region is CASSYPGTGFPDTQYF. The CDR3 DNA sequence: TGTGCCAGCAGTTACCCCGGGACAGGGTTCCCAGATACGCAGTATTTT.

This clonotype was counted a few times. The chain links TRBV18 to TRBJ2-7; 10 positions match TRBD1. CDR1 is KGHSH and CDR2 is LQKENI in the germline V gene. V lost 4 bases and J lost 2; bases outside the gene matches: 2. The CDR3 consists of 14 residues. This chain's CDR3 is CASSLDRGPYEQYF. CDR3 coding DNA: TGTGCCAGCTCACTCGACAGGGGGCCCTACGAGCAGTACTTC.

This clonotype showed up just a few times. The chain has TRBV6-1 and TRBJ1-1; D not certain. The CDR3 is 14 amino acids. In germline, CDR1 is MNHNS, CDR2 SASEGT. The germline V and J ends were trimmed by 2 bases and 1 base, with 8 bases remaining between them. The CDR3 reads CASSEKLGNTEAFF. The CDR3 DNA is TGTGCCAGCAGTGAAAAGCTGGGGAACACTGAAGCTTTCTTT.

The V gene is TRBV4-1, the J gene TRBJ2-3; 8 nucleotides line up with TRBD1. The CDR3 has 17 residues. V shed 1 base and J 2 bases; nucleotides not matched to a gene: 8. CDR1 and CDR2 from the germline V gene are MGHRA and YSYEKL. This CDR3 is CASSQGAGTGITDTQYF. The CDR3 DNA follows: TGCGCCAGCAGCCAAGGGGCCGGGACAGGTATCACAGATACGCAGTATTTT.